This paragraph reports one T cell receptor beta chain. What it recognizes is unknown. Mismatch with germline at one junction end may stem from a read error. The entry originates in a study of cytomegalovirus exposure and HLA in healthy donors. Overall study findings and caveats: A reported reduction in N-insertions relative to the 666-donor mean was seen in an Asian-associated ancestry cluster in a later analysis. Further analysis, carried out later, found HLA-associated TCR beta chains more clonally expanded than equally common other chains. Most TCR sequences proved rare, with some public TCRs found in many donors.

The CDR3 runs 17 residues. Germline V lookup: CDR1 SEHNR, CDR2 FQNEAQ (reference sequence). Researchers ran the PCR with 60 Vbeta and 13 Jbeta primers. As handled by the study authors: The count from a later analysis was tens of millions of unique TCR beta chains, 9 million to 12 million of them shared. The protocol was immunoSEQ multiplex PCR, while the TCRdb copy is restricted to in-frame clones and leaves out a portion. That table supplies the V and J calls and clone size; D and trimming were determined from the DNA. The table records 190,000 or so clones, 75% to 85% of them present only once. The TCR originated in a boy aged 5-17 years in good health and CMV-seronegative. What was sequenced was PBMCs. This chain connects TRBV7-9 to TRBJ2-7; 7 bases match TRBD1. The CDR3 reads CASSVLGPTGNPYGQYF. The CDR3 coding sequence is TGTGCCAGCAGCGTACTGGGGCCGACAGGGAACCCCTACGGGCAGTACTTC.